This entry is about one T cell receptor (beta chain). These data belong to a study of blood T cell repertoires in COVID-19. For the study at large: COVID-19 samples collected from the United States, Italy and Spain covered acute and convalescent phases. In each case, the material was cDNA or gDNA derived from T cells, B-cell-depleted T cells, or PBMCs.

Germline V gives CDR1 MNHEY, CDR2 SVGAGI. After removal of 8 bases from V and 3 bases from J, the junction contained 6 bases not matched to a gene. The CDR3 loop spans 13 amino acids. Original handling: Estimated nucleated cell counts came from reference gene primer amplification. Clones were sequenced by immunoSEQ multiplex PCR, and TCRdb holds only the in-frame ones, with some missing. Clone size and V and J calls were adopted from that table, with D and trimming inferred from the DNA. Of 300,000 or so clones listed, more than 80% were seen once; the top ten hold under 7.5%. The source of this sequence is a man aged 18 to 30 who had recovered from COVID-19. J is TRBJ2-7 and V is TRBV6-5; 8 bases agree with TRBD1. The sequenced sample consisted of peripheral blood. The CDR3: CASGQGEGYEQYF. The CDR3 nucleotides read TGTGCCAGCGGACAGGGAGAGGGCTACGAGCAGTACTTC.